These T cell receptor beta chains were read from a single sample in a study of PD-L1 blockade in urothelial cancer. TCRdb keeps only in-frame clones here, not all; method: immunoSEQ multiplex PCR. Here the sample spans some 40,000 clones, roughly 90% being singletons. The sequencing used PBMCs, collected around atezolizumab (anti-PD-L1) treatment. All receptors come from a donor at least 40 years old with urothelial cancer. The CDR3 runs from the conserved cysteine through the conserved F or W. The order of the fields is V gene, clone size, J gene, D gene, CDR3 protein, CDR3 DNA. D genes are given only for firm matches. Some rows have no size entry. The others give once, few or many, or a class for an expanded clone.

v_gene: TRBV29-1; abundance: few; j_gene: TRBJ1-2; d_gene: NA; CDR3aa: CSDRTAYGYTF; CDR3nt: TGCAGCGACCGGACAGCGTATGGCTACACCTTC
v_gene: TRBV21-1; abundance: NA; j_gene: TRBJ1-1; d_gene: NA; CDR3aa: CASSPREGAGTEAFF; CDR3nt: TGTGCCAGCAGCCCCCGCGAGGGGGCGGGGACTGAAGCTTTCTTT
v_gene: TRBV7-3; abundance: NA; j_gene: TRBJ2-7; d_gene: TRBD2; CDR3aa: CASSLSAGGPYEQYF; CDR3nt: TGTGCCAGCAGCTTATCGGCGGGAGGGCCTTACGAGCAGTACTTC
v_gene: TRBV5-8; abundance: NA; j_gene: TRBJ2-3; d_gene: NA; CDR3aa: CASSLPGTDTQYF; CDR3nt: TGTGCCAGCAGCTTGCCGGGCACAGATACGCAGTATTTT
v_gene: TRBV9; abundance: NA; j_gene: TRBJ2-1; d_gene: NA; CDR3aa: CASSGEKDEQFF; CDR3nt: TGTGCCAGCAGCGGGGAGAAAGATGAGCAGTTCTTC
v_gene: TRBV2; abundance: few; j_gene: TRBJ1-3; d_gene: NA; CDR3aa: CASSEREAGNTIYF; CDR3nt: TGTGCCAGCAGTGAGAGGGAAGCTGGAAACACCATATATTTT
v_gene: TRBV27; abundance: few; j_gene: TRBJ2-2; d_gene: NA; CDR3aa: CASSPLGAFGELFF; CDR3nt: TGTGCCAGCAGTCCACTGGGGGCGTTCGGGGAGCTGTTTTTT
v_gene: TRBV6-4; abundance: once; j_gene: TRBJ2-7; d_gene: NA; CDR3aa: CASSDLKGRGRPYEQYF; CDR3nt: TGTGCCAGCAGCGACCTTAAGGGGCGGGGACGACCCTACGAGCAGTACTTC
v_gene: TRBV9; abundance: NA; j_gene: TRBJ1-3; d_gene: NA; CDR3aa: CASSSSGVASGNTIYF; CDR3nt: TGTGCCAGCAGCTCCAGCGGGGTAGCCTCTGGAAACACCATATATTTT
v_gene: TRBV7-9; abundance: NA; j_gene: TRBJ2-7; d_gene: TRBD2; CDR3aa: CASRGPSGDYEQYF; CDR3nt: TGTGCCAGCCGCGGTCCTAGCGGGGACTACGAGCAGTACTTC
v_gene: TRBV30; abundance: NA; j_gene: TRBJ2-7; d_gene: NA; CDR3aa: CAWSAPYEQYF; CDR3nt: TGTGCCTGGAGTGCTCCCTACGAGCAGTACTTC
v_gene: TRBV4-3; abundance: NA; j_gene: TRBJ2-1; d_gene: NA; CDR3aa: CASSQEPPSGYNRNEQFF; CDR3nt: TGCGCCAGCAGCCAAGAACCCCCAAGCGGGTACAATCGGAATGAGCAGTTCTTC
v_gene: TRBV5-4; abundance: NA; j_gene: TRBJ2-3; d_gene: NA; CDR3aa: CASSPGWDTQYF; CDR3nt: TGTGCCAGCAGCCCGGGGTGGGATACGCAGTATTTT
v_gene: TRBV11-3; abundance: NA; j_gene: TRBJ2-1; d_gene: NA; CDR3aa: CASSLGGGAYNEQFF; CDR3nt: TGTGCCAGCAGCTTAGGCGGCGGGGCATACAATGAGCAGTTCTTC
v_gene: TRBV7-9; abundance: NA; j_gene: TRBJ2-1; d_gene: TRBD2; CDR3aa: CASHRGKREAYNEQFF; CDR3nt: TGTGCCAGCCACCGTGGGAAGCGGGAGGCCTACAATGAGCAGTTCTTC
v_gene: TRBV6-6; abundance: medium-sized; j_gene: TRBJ2-5; d_gene: NA; CDR3aa: CASSPPGRETQYF; CDR3nt: TGTGCCAGCTCGCCCCCTGGGAGGGAGACCCAGTACTTC
v_gene: TRBV6-5; abundance: NA; j_gene: TRBJ2-7; d_gene: NA; CDR3aa: CASSYDPGGPWNEQYF; CDR3nt: TGTGCCAGCAGTTACGACCCAGGGGGGCCCTGGAACGAGCAGTACTTC
v_gene: TRBV28; abundance: NA; j_gene: TRBJ1-2; d_gene: NA; CDR3aa: CATAGGQRTGYTF; CDR3nt: TGTGCCACCGCCGGAGGGCAGCGCACGGGCTACACCTTC
v_gene: TRBV28; abundance: once; j_gene: TRBJ2-7; d_gene: TRBD2; CDR3aa: CASSLDGRGHEQYF; CDR3nt: TGTGCCAGCAGTTTAGACGGGAGGGGCCACGAGCAGTACTTC
v_gene: TRBV4-1; abundance: NA; j_gene: TRBJ2-4; d_gene: TRBD2; CDR3aa: CASSPALAGSPKNIQYF; CDR3nt: TGCGCCAGCAGCCCCGCACTAGCGGGATCCCCCAAAAACATTCAGTACTTC
v_gene: TRBV18; abundance: NA; j_gene: TRBJ2-1; d_gene: NA; CDR3aa: CASSPPASPLDEQFF; CDR3nt: TGTGCCAGCTCACCACCGGCTAGCCCGCTCGATGAGCAGTTCTTC
v_gene: TRBV7-8; abundance: NA; j_gene: TRBJ1-2; d_gene: NA; CDR3aa: CASSPPPPNYGYTF; CDR3nt: TGTGCCAGCAGCCCCCCTCCCCCGAACTATGGCTACACCTTC